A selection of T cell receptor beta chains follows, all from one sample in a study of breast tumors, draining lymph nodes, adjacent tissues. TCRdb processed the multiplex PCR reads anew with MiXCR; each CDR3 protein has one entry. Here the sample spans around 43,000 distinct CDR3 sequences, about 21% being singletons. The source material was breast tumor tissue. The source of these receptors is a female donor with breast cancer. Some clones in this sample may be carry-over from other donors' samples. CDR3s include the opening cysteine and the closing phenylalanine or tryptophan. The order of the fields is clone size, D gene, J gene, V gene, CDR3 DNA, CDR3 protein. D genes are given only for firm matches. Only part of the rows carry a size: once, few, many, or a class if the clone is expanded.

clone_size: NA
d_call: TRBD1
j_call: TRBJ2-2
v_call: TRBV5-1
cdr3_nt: TGCGCCAGCAGCAGAGAAACAGGGGGCACCGGGGAGCTGTTTTTT
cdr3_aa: CASSRETGGTGELFF

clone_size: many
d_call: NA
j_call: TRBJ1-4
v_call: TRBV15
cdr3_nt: TGTGCCACCAGCACGGGGGGCTCTAATGAAAAACTGTTTTTT
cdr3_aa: CATSTGGSNEKLFF

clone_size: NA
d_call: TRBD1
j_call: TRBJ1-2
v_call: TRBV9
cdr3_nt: TGTGCCAGCAGCGCACACGGAGGGGGCCACTATGGCTACACCTTC
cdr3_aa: CASSAHGGGHYGYTF

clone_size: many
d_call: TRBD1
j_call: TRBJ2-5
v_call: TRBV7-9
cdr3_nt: TGTGCCAGCAGCTTCGGGACAGGGATAGAGACCCAGTACTTC
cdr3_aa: CASSFGTGIETQYF

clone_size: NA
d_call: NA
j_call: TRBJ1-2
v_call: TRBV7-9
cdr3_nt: TGTGCCAGCAGCTTAGGGGCCGGGTGCGATACGCAGTTC
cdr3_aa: CASSLGAGCDTQF

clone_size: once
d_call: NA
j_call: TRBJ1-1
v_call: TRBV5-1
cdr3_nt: TGCGCCAGCAGCTTTAGAACGGATAACACTGAAGCTTTCTTT
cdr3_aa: CASSFRTDNTEAFF

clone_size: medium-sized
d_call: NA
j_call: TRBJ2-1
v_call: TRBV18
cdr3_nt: TGTGCCAGCTCACTGACCGTAGGGGGGTATGAGCAGTTCTTC
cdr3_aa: CASSLTVGGYEQFF

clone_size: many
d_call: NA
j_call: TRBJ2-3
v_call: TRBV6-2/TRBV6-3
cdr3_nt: TGTGCCAGCAGCCCGCTAGCGACTAGCACAGATACGCAGTATTTT
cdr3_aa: CASSPLATSTDTQYF

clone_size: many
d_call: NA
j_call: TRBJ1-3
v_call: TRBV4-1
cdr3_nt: TGCGCCAGCAGCCAAGCGGGGACCGGTGGAAACACCATATATTTT
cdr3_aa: CASSQAGTGGNTIYF

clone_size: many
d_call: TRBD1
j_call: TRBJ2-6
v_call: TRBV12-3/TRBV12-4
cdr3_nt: TGTGCCAGCAGTCGGGACAGGAAGAGCTCTGGGGCCAACGTCCTGACTTTC
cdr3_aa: CASSRDRKSSGANVLTF

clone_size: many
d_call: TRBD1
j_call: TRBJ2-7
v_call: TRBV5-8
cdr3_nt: TGTGCCAGCAGCTTGACAGGGGGCGACGAGCAGTACTTC
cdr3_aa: CASSLTGGDEQYF

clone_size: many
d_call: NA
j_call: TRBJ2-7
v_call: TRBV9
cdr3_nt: TGTGCCAGCAGCGTAGGCCCCGACAGGCCCTACGAGCAGTACTTC
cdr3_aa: CASSVGPDRPYEQYF

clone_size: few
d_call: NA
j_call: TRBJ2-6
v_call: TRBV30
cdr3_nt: TGTGCCTGGACAAGCCCTGGGGCCAACGTCCTGACTTTC
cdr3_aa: CAWTSPGANVLTF

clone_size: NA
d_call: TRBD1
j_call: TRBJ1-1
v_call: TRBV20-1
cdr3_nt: TGCAGTGCGGGACAGGGGGCGAACACTGAAGCTTTCTTT
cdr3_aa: CSAGQGANTEAFF

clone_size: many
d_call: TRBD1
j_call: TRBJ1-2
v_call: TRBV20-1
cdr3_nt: TGCAGTGGGAGGGACAGTGTAAACTATGGCTACACCTTC
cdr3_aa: CSGRDSVNYGYTF

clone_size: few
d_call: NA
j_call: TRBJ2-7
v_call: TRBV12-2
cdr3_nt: TGTGCAAGTCTAACCAGGACAGCCTACGAGCAGTACTTC
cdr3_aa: CASLTRTAYEQYF

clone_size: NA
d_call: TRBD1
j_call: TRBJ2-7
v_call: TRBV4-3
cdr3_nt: TGCGCCAGCAGCCAATCCGGGGACAGGGTCCACGAGCAGTACTTC
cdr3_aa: CASSQSGDRVHEQYF

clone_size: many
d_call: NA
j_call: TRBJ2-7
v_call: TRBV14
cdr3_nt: TGTGCCAGCAGCAGGGGGGAGGGTGATTACGAGCAGTACTTC
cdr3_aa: CASSRGEGDYEQYF

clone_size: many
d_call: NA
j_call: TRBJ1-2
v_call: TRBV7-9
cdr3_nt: TGTGCCAGCAGCTTAGCGGGCTTCTATGGCTACACCTTC
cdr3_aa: CASSLAGFYGYTF

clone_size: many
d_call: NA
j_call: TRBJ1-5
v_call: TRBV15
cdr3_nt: TGTGCCACCAGCACTGGACCGGGAGGCAATCAGCCCCAGCATTTT
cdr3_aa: CATSTGPGGNQPQHF

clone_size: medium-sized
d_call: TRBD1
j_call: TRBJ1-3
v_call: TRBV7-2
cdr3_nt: TGTGCCAGCAGAAGGGGACAGGGTAGGAACACCATATATTTT
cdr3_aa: CASRRGQGRNTIYF

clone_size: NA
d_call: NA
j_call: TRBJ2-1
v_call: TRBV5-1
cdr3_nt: TGCGCCAGCAGCTTGGATAGAGGGGCGATACTTATGACCAATGAGCAGTTCTTC
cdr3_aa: CASSLDRGAILMTNEQFF

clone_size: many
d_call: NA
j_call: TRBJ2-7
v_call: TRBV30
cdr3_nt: TGTGCCTGGAAATCCCGGGGGGCATCCTACGAGCAGTACTTC
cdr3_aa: CAWKSRGASYEQYF

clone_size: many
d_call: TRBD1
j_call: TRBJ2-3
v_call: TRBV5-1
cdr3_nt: TGCGCCAGCAGCGTATACCCAGGGGGCGCTCGGCTAGAGAGCACAGATACGCAGTATTTT
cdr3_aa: CASSVYPGGARLESTDTQYF

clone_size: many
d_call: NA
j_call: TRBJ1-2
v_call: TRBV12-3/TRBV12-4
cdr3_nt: TGTGCCAGCAGACTAACAGAAGGCTATGGCTACACCTTC
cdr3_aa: CASRLTEGYGYTF

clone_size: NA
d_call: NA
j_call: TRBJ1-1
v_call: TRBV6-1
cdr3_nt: TGTGCCAGCAGTGCGACGTACGGCACTGAGGCTTTCTTT
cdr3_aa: CASSATYGTEAFF

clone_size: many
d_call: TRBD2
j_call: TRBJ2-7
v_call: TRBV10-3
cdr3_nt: TGTGCCATCAGGGATCCGGGACTAGGTATTGACGAGCAGTACTTC
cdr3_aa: CAIRDPGLGIDEQYF

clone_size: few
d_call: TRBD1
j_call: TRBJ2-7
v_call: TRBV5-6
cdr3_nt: TGTGCCAGCAGGCTTTACAGGGGGCGCCACGAGCAGTACTTC
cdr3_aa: CASRLYRGRHEQYF

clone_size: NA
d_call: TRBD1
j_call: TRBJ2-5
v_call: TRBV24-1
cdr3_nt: TGTGCCACCAGTGATTTAAGACAGGGGGCAGGAGAGACCCGGTACTTC
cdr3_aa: CATSDLRQGAGETRYF

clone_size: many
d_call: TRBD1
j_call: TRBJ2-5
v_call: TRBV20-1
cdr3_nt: TGCAGTGCCCGGACAGGGACGGAGACCCAGTACTTC
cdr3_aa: CSARTGTETQYF

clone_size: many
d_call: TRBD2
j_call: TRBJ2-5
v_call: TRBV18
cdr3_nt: TGTGCCAGCTCACAGGGACTAGCGGACCAAGAGACCCAGTACTTC
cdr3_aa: CASSQGLADQETQYF

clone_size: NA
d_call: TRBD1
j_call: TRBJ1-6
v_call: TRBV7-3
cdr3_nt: TGCGCCAGCAGCTCGCTCCGACCGGGACAGGGTTCACCCCTCCACTTT
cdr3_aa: CASSSLRPGQGSPLHF

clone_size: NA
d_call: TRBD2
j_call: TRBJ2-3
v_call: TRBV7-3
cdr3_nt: TGTGCCAGCAGCTTAAAGGGCGGGAGGTTCTCAGATACGCAGTATTTT
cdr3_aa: CASSLKGGRFSDTQYF

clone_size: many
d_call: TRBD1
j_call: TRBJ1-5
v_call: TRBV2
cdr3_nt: TGTGCCAGCAGCGGACAGGTCAGGAATCAGCCCCAGCATTTT
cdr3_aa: CASSGQVRNQPQHF

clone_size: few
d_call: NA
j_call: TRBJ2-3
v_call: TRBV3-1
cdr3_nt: TGTGCCAGCAGCCCTCCTTTGAATACGCAGTATTTT
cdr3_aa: CASSPPLNTQYF

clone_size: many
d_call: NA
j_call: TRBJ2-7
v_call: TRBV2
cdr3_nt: TGTGCCAGCGAGGGTGTGGGGATCGAGCAGTACTTC
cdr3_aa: CASEGVGIEQYF

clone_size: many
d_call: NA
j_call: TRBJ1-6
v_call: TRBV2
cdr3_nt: TGTGCCAGCACAGCCGGACCGACGAATTCACCCCTCCACTTT
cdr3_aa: CASTAGPTNSPLHF

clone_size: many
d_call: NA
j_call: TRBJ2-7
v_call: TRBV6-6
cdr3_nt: TGTGCCACCTCACATTTCGGGGGAGGTCATGGCCGCGAGCAGTACTTC
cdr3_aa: CATSHFGGGHGREQYF

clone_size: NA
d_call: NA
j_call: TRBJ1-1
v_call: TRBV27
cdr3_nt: TGTGCCAGCAGTTTTACCCTCTGGGGGGAAGCTTTCTTT
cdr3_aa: CASSFTLWGEAFF

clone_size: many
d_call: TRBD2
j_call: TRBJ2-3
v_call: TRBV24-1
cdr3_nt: TGTGCCACCAGTTTACGGGGGGGGACAGATACGCAGTATTTT
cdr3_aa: CATSLRGGTDTQYF

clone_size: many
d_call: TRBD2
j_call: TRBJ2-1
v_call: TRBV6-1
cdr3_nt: TGTGCCAGCAGTGAAGTGGGGGGGGAGCAGTTCTTC
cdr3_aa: CASSEVGGEQFF

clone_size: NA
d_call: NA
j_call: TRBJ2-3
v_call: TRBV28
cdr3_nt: TGTGCCAGCAGTTTTCGGGCGGGACCTAGCACAGATACGCAGTATTTT
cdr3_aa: CASSFRAGPSTDTQYF

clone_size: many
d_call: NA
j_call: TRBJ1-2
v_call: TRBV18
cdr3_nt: TGTGCCAGCTCACCAGGGGGGCCCCATGGCTACACCTTC
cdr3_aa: CASSPGGPHGYTF

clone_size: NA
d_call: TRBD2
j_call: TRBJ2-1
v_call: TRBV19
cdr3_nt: TGTGCCACTAATGGGCTAGCGGGGGGTGGTGAGCAGTTCTTC
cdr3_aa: CATNGLAGGGEQFF

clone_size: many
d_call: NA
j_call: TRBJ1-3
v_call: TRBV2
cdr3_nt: TGTGCCAGCATATCCGCGAGCTCTGGAAACACCATATATTTT
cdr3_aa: CASISASSGNTIYF

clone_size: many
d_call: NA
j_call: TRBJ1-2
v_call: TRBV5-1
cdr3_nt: TGCGCCAGCAGCTTTAACAGGGATGGCTACACCTTC
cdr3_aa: CASSFNRDGYTF

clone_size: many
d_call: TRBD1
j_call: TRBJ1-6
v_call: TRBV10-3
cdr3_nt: TGTGCCATCAGGACAGGGTCGGATGGTTCACCCCTCCACTTT
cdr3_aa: CAIRTGSDGSPLHF

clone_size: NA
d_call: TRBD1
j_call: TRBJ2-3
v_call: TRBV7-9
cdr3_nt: TGTGCCAGCAGCTATCCTATCAAGGGACAGGGGATGAGAGATACGCAGTATTTT
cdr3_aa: CASSYPIKGQGMRDTQYF

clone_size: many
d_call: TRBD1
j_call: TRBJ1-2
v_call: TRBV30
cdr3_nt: TGTGCCTGGAGTGTAGGTCAGGGGGGTGGCTACACCTTC
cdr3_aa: CAWSVGQGGGYTF

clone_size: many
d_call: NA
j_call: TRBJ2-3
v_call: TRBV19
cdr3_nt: TGTGCCAGTATACGGGGTGGAGATACGCAGTATTTT
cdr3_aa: CASIRGGDTQYF

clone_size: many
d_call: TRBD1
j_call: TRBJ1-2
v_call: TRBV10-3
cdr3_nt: TGTGCCCTACGAAGTTCCCAGGGGGACTATGGCTACACCTTC
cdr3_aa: CALRSSQGDYGYTF

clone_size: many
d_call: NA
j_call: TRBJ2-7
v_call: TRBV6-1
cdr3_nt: TGTGCCAGCAGTACAGGGTTTCTCGAGCAGTACTTC
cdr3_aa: CASSTGFLEQYF

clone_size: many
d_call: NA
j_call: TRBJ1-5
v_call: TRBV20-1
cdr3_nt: TGCAGTGTGAGGTCCCGGGAGGGCAATCAGCCCCAGCATTTT
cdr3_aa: CSVRSREGNQPQHF

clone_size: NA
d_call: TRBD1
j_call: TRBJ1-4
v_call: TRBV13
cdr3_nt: TGTGCCAGCAGCCCCCGGGACAGGACCCCGACTAATGAAAAACTGTTTTTT
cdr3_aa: CASSPRDRTPTNEKLFF

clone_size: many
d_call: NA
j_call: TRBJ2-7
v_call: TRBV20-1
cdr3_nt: TGCAGTGCTGGGATCGATGACCTGGAGCAGTACTTC
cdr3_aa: CSAGIDDLEQYF

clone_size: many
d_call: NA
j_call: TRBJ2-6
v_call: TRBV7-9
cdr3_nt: TGTGCCAGCAGCCCTGCTACAACTGGGGCCAACGTCCTGACTTTC
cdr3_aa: CASSPATTGANVLTF

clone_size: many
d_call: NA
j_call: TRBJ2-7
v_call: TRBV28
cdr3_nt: TGTGCCAGCAGTCCCGGGACAATCACCTACGAGCAGTACTTC
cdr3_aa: CASSPGTITYEQYF